A single sample gave rise to the 23 T cell receptor beta chains below, sequenced in a study of blood T cells in healthy people across ages. A second PCR, run for roughly 7 to 12 cycles, used a sample-barcoded 5' primer plus a J-beta primer mix. TCRdb redid the calling of the 5' RACE reads with MiXCR, one entry per CDR3 protein. Counted here are about 830,000 distinct CDR3 sequences, 58% occurring once; the ten biggest clones make up 22%. The sequenced sample was blood. Receptor source: a man aged 25-45 years in good health.

This clonotype was seen just once. V and J are TRBV7-2 and TRBJ1-6; tentatively, D is TRBD1 (6 bases). V lost 6 bases and J lost 6, with 15 bases in between. This CDR3 contains 15 residues. Germline-derived CDR1 and CDR2 are SGHTA and FQGNSA. CDR3 protein: CASRPDRTFNSPLHF. CDR3 DNA: TGTGCCAGCAGGCCAGACAGGACCTTTAATTCACCCCTCCACTTT.

The V and J genes are TRBV19 and TRBJ2-7; 9 bases align to TRBD1. CDR1 is LNHDA, CDR2 SQIVND, per germline (reference sequence). The trim removed 4 bases at V and 4 bases at J, leaving 5 bases unmatched. This CDR3 is 14 amino acids long. The CDR3 spells CASSTWDREYEQYF. The DNA of the CDR3 is TGTGCCAGTAGTACCTGGGACAGGGAGTACGAGCAGTACTTC.

The chain recombines TRBV7-2 with TRBJ1-5; a weak D match, TRBD1 (5 bases). Germline CDR1 and CDR2: SGHTA and FQGNSA. V was trimmed by 4 bases and J by 3 bases, leaving 7 bases between them. CDR3 length equals 13 residues. In DNA form, the CDR3 reads TGTGCCAGCAGCTCAGGGTTCAATCAGCCCCAGCATTTT. Its translation is CASSSGFNQPQHF.

This clonotype appeared a single time. The CDR3 loop reads CASSQDMGGGAFF. DNA of the CDR3: TGTGCCAGCAGCCAAGATATGGGCGGGGGAGCTTTCTTT. This sequence joins TRBV3-1 and TRBJ1-1, with D possibly matching TRBD1 (5 bases). From germline, CDR1 is LGHDT and CDR2 YNNKEL (reference sequence). This CDR3 spans 13 amino acids. With 0 bases removed from V and 10 bases from J, the gap between germline ends came to 12 bases.

The chain uses TRBV20-1 and TRBJ1-6; D remains ambiguous. The germline V and J ends were trimmed by 6 bases and 0 bases, with 9 bases remaining between them. Germline V lookup: CDR1 DFQATT, CDR2 SNEGSKA (reference sequence). The CDR3 sequence is 14 residues long. The CDR3 coding sequence is TGCAGTGCCCCGAGGAGCTCCTATAATTCACCCCTCCACTTT. Residues: CSAPRSSYNSPLHF.

The genes are TRBV12-3 or TRBV12-4 and TRBJ1-2, with TRBD1 matching over 7 bases. The CDR3 has 15 residues. Unmatched junction bases numbered 11, after V lost 3 bases and J lost 7 bases. Here the CDR3 reads CASSLVTQGWSGYTF. CDR3 DNA: TGTGCCAGCAGTTTGGTCACACAGGGGTGGAGTGGCTACACCTTC.

The chain carries TRBV20-1 and TRBJ2-7; 8 nucleotides line up with TRBD1. V was clipped by 7 bases and J by 5 bases; unmatched bases: 16. The CDR3 sequence is 15 residues long. Germline assignment: CDR1 DFQATT and CDR2 SNEGSKA (reference sequence). The chain's CDR3 is CSVATAGTGQNEQYF. The CDR3 DNA is TGCAGTGTGGCTACAGCCGGGACAGGTCAAAACGAGCAGTACTTC.

The chain has TRBV5-1 and TRBJ2-1, with 8 positions matching TRBD2. This CDR3 has 16 residues. V was pared by 0 bases and J by 5 bases, with 7 bases of the junction left unmatched. CDR1 is SGHRS, CDR2 YFSETQ, per germline. CDR3 bases: TGCGCCAGCAGCTTGGCCCCGGGACTAGAAAACAATGAGCAGTTCTTC. As protein: CASSLAPGLENNEQFF.

This clonotype was detected only a few times. The V call is TRBV27, the J call TRBJ2-7, with D perhaps TRBD2 (5 bases). This CDR3 comprises 12 residues. CDR1 is MNHEY, CDR2 SMNVEV, per germline (reference sequence). Deletions cut 8 bases from V and 0 bases from J, with 8 bases between. The CDR3 DNA sequence: TGTGCCAGCGGACTCAGCTCCTACGAGCAGTACTTC. Protein product: CASGLSSYEQYF.

The chain has TRBV4-2 and TRBJ2-7, with TRBD2 matching over 7 bases. CDR3 size: 14 residues. Germline V gene sequence: CDR1 LGHNA, CDR2 YNFKEQ. Trimming cost V 8 bases and J 1 base; bases outside gene matches: 8. The chain's CDR3 is CASGGGGGSYEQYF. CDR3 nucleotide sequence: TGTGCCAGCGGGGGGGGTGGGGGGTCCTACGAGCAGTACTTC.

The chain employs TRBV10-3 and TRBJ2-7, with D uncertain. CDR1 and CDR2 (germline): ENHRY, SYGVKD. Trimming took 5 bases from V and 0 from J, leaving 8 bases between them. The CDR3 length is 13 residues. This CDR3 is CAISTGSSYEQYF. In nucleotides, the CDR3 is TGTGCCATCAGTACCGGATCCTCCTACGAGCAGTACTTC.

CDR3 sequence: CASSHRTDYGYTF. CDR3 DNA: TGTGCCAGCAGCCATCGGACAGACTATGGCTACACCTTC. The V call is TRBV14, the J call TRBJ1-2, with D tentatively TRBD1 (6 bases). The CDR3 sequence is 13 residues long. The germline CDR1 and CDR2 sequences are SGHDN and FVKESK. Trimming left V 3 bases short and J 3 bases short, with 8 bases between.

The V gene is TRBV5-1, the J gene TRBJ1-6, with D perhaps matching TRBD1 (5 bases). The ends were cut back, 0 bases at V and 8 bases at J, with 15 bases in the middle. Per germline, CDR1 SGHRS and CDR2 YFSETQ. The CDR3 extends over 16 amino acids. CDR3 region: CASSLAGGWGDSPLHF. CDR3 nucleotide sequence: TGCGCCAGCAGCTTGGCCGGTGGCTGGGGGGATTCACCCCTCCACTTT. Together with reference TRBV5-1 and TRBJ1-6, the CDR3 gives the full variable domain: KAGVTQTPRYLIKTRGQQVTLSCSPISGHRSVSWYQQTPGQGLQFLFEYFSETQRNKGNFPGRFSGRQFSNSRSEMNVSTLELGDSALYLCASSLAGGWGDSPLHFGNGTRLTVT.

The chain combines TRBV4-3 with TRBJ2-7, with 9 bases fitting TRBD1. The germline V gene encodes CDR1 LGHNA and CDR2 YSLEER. CDR3 length: 16 residues. The trim removed 3 bases at V and 3 bases at J, leaving 9 bases unmatched. DNA of the CDR3: TGCGCCAGCAGCCAGGGCGCCTGGGGACAGGGCTACGAGCAGTACTTC. Protein product: CASSQGAWGQGYEQYF.

CDR3 nucleotide sequence: TGCAGTGCCATCAGGGGGCCAAATGAAAAACTGTTTTTT. Translation gives CSAIRGPNEKLFF. The chain joins TRBV20-1 to TRBJ1-4, with 8 bases fitting TRBD1. The V gene end was trimmed by 6 bases and the J gene end by 5 bases; junction bases not matched to a gene: 5. The CDR3 consists of 13 residues. Germline assignment: CDR1 DFQATT and CDR2 SNEGSKA (reference sequence).

This CDR3 is CASIGRAPGDTQYF. The CDR3 nucleotides read TGTGCCAGCATTGGCAGGGCCCCCGGGGATACGCAGTATTTT. The chain employs TRBV6-5 and TRBJ2-3, with D tentatively TRBD1 (5 bases). V shed 7 bases and J shed 6 bases, with 17 bases lying between them. The CDR3 loop spans 14 amino acids. Germline CDR1 and CDR2: MNHEY and SVGAGI.

The chain links TRBV20-1 to TRBJ2-7, with D perhaps matching TRBD1 (6 bases). The germline CDR1 and CDR2 sequences are DFQATT and SNEGSKA (reference sequence). The V gene lost 6 bases and the J gene lost 4 bases, with 19 bases spanning the gap. This CDR3 has 14 residues. As DNA, the CDR3 is TGCAGTGCCCCGAGGGGACAAGGAGTTTACGAGCAGTACTTC. This encodes CSAPRGQGVYEQYF.

On this clonotype itself: A single base separates this from a much larger clone, so it may be a read error. The J gene is TRBJ2-1, the V gene TRBV5-1, with D perhaps being TRBD1 or TRBD2 (5 bases each). The CDR3 runs to 15 residues. The V end was cut by 2 bases, the J end by 0 bases, with 9 bases between. Germline V lookup: CDR1 SGHRS, CDR2 YFSETQ. The CDR3, as DNA: TGCGCCAGCAGCTTTGAGGGGAGCTCCTACAATGAGCAGTTCTTC. Protein: CASSFEGSSYNEQFF.

V usage is TRBV9 and J usage is TRBJ2-3, with TRBD2 matching 10 bases. This CDR3 is 15 amino acids long. V shed 4 bases, J shed 5 bases, and the junction held 7 bases outside the gene matches. CDR1 is SGDLS, CDR2 YYNGEE, per germline. CDR3 in amino acids: CASSPSGRAQDTQYF. The CDR3 nucleotides read TGTGCCAGCAGCCCAAGCGGGAGGGCCCAAGATACGCAGTATTTT.

V is TRBV4-2 and J is TRBJ2-3; 9 nucleotides agree with TRBD2. With 0 bases clipped from V and 3 bases from J, the junction kept 10 bases outside the gene matches. Germline assignment: CDR1 LGHNA and CDR2 YNFKEQ. The CDR3 is 18 residues long. CDR3 amino acids: CASSQDALLAGITDTQYF. The CDR3, as DNA: TGTGCCAGCAGCCAAGATGCCCTTCTAGCGGGGATAACAGATACGCAGTATTTT.

The V gene is TRBV27, the J gene TRBJ2-4; 9 positions match TRBD2. The end of the DNA fits TRBJ2-7 better, so the J call may be wrong. This CDR3 is built from 16 residues. Germline lookup yields CDR1 MNHEY and CDR2 SMNVEV (reference sequence). The CDR3: CASYGLGASGTYEQYF. The CDR3 region has the DNA TGTGCCAGCTATGGGTTGGGGGCTAGCGGGACTTACGAGCAGTACTTC.

The V gene is TRBV27, the J gene TRBJ2-7; 7 positions match TRBD2. CDR1 and CDR2 (germline): MNHEY, SMNVEV (reference sequence). The V and J ends lost 2 bases and 4 bases, in that order; junction bases with no gene match: 11. This CDR3 is built from 16 residues. In DNA, the CDR3 is TGTGCCAGCAGTTTAGGCGTCGCGGGAGCACCATACGAGCAGTACTTC. Translated, it gives CASSLGVAGAPYEQYF.

The rearrangement links TRBV5-6 to TRBJ2-1, with TRBD2 matching over 7 bases. The CDR3 covers 14 residues. Germline V lookup: CDR1 SGHDT, CDR2 YYEEEE. The V and J ends lost 4 bases and 7 bases, in that order; junction bases with no gene match: 8. The DNA of the CDR3 is TGTGCCAGCAGCGTCGTAGGACTAGAGAATGAGCAGTTCTTC. Amino acids: CASSVVGLENEQFF.